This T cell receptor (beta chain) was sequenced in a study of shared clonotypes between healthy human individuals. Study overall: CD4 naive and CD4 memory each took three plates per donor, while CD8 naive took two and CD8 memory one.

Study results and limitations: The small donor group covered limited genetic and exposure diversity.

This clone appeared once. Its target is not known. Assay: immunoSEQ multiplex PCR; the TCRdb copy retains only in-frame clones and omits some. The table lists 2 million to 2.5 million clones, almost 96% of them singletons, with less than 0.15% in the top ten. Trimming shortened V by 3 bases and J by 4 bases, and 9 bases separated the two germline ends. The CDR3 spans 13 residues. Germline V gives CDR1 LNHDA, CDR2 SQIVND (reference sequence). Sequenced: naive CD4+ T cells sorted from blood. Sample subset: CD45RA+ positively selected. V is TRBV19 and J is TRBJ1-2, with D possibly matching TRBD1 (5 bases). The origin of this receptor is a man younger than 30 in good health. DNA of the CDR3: TGTGCCAGTAGTATTGGGACGGCCTATGGCTACACCTTC. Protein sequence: CASSIGTAYGYTF.